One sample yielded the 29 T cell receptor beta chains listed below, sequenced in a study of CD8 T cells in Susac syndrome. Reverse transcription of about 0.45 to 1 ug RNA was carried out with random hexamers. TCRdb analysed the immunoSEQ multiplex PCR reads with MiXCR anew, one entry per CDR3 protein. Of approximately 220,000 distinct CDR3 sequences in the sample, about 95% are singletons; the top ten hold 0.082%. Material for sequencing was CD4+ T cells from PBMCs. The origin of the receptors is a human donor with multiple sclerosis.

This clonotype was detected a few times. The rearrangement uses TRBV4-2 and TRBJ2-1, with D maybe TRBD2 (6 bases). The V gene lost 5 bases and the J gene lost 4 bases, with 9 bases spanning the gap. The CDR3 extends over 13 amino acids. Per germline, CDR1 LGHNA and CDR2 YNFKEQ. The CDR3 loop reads CASSSTSYNEQFF. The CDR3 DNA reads TGTGCCAGCAGCTCGACTAGTTACAATGAGCAGTTCTTC.

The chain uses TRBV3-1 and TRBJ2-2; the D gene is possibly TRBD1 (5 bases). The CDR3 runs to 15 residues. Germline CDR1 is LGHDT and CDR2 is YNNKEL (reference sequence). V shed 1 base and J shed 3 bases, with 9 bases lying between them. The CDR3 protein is CASSQGTGHTGELFF. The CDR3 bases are TGTGCCAGCAGCCAAGGTACAGGTCACACCGGGGAGCTGTTTTTT.

CDR3 in amino acids: CASSWDANTEAFF. The DNA for the CDR3 is TGTGCCAGCAGCTGGGACGCGAACACTGAAGCTTTCTTT. J is TRBJ1-1 and V is TRBV11-2, with D possibly being TRBD1 (5 bases). This CDR3 has 13 residues. V lost 4 bases and J 1 base, leaving 7 bases between the germline ends. Germline-derived CDR1 and CDR2 are SGHAT and FQNNGV.

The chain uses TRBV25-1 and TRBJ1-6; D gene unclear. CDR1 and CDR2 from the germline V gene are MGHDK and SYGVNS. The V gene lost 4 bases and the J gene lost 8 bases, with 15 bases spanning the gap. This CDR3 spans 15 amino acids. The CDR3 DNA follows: TGTGCCAGCAGTGTCCAGATGGCGGGCGATTCACCCCTCCACTTT. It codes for CASSVQMAGDSPLHF.

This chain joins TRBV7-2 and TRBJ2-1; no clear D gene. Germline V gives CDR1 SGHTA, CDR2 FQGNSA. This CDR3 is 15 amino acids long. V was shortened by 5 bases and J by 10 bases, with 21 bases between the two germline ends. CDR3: CASSAPGGYNAEQFF. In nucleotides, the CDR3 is TGTGCCAGCAGCGCCCCGGGCGGATACAATGCGGAGCAGTTCTTC. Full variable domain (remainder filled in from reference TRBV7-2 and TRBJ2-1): GAGVSQSPSNKVTEKGKDVELRCDPISGHTALYWYRQSLGQGLEFLIYFQGNSAPDKSGLPSDRFSAERTGGSVSTLTIQRTQQEDSAVYLCASSAPGGYNAEQFFGPGTRLTVL.

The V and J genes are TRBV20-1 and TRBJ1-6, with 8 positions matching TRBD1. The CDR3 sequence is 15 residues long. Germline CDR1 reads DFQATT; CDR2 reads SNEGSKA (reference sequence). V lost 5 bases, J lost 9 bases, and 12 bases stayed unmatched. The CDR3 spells CSARVGQGASSPLHF. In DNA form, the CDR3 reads TGCAGTGCTCGGGTGGGCCAGGGGGCCTCTTCACCCCTCCACTTT.

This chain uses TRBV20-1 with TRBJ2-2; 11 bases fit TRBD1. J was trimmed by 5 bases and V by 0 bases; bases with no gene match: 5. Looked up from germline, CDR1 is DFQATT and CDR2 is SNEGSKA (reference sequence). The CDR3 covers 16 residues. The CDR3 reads CSARDPGTGGTGELFF. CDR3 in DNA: TGCAGTGCTAGAGATCCCGGGACAGGGGGTACCGGGGAGCTGTTTTTT.

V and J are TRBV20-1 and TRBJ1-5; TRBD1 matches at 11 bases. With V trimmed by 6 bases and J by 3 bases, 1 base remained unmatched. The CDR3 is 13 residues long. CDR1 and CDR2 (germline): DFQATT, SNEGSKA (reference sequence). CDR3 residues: CSAGQGANQPQHF. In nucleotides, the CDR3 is TGCAGTGCCGGACAGGGGGCCAATCAGCCCCAGCATTTT.

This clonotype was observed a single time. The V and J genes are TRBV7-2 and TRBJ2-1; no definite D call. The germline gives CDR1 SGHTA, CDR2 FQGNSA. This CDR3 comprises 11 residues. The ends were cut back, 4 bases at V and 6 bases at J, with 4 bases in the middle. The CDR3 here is CASSWTNEQFF. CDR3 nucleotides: TGTGCCAGCAGCTGGACCAATGAGCAGTTCTTC.

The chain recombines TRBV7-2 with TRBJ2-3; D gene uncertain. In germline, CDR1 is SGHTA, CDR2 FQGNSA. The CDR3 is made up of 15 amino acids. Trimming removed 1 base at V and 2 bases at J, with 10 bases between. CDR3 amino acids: CASSLVSLPTDTQYF. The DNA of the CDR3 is TGTGCCAGCAGCTTAGTGTCGCTACCCACAGATACGCAGTATTTT.

CDR3 nucleotide sequence: TGTGCCAGCAGTTTCTTCCAGGGGATGGGCGAGCAGTACGTC. This translates into CASSFFQGMGEQYV. V usage is TRBV6-5 and J usage is TRBJ2-7, with D possibly matching TRBD1 (6 bases). The length of the CDR3 is 14 residues. The ends were cut back, 4 bases at V and 6 bases at J, with 16 bases in the middle. Germline loops: CDR1 MNHEY, CDR2 SVGAGI.

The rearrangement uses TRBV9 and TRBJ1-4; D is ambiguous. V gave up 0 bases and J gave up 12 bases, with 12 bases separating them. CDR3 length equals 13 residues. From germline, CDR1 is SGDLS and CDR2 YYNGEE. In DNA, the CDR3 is TGTGCCAGCAGCGTAGGGGCCGACGGAGAACTGTTTTTT. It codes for CASSVGADGELFF.

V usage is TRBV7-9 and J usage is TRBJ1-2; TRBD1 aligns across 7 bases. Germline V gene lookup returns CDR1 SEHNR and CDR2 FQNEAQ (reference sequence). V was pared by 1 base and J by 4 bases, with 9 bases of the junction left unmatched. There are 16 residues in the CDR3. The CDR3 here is CASSLEGDRVLYGYTF. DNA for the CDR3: TGTGCCAGCAGCTTAGAGGGCGACAGGGTTCTCTATGGCTACACCTTC.

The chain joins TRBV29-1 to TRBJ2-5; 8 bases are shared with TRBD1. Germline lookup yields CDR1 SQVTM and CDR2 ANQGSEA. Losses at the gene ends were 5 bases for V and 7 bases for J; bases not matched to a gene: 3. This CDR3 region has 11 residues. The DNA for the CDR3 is TGCAGCGTTCGTACAGGGGGGACCCAGTACTTC. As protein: CSVRTGGTQYF.

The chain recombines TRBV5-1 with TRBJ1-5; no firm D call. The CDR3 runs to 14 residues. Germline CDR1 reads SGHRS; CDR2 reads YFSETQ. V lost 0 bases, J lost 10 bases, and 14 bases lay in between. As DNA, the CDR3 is TGCGCCAGCAGCTTGGTGAGTCTGTCTGACCCCCAGCATTTT. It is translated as CASSLVSLSDPQHF.

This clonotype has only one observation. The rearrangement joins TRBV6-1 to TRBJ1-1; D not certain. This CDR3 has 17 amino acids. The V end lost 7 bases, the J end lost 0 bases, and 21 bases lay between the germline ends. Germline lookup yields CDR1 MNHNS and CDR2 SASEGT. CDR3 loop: CASTLRPPRNMNTEAFF. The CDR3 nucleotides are TGTGCCAGCACCCTCCGACCCCCCCGGAACATGAACACTGAAGCTTTCTTT.

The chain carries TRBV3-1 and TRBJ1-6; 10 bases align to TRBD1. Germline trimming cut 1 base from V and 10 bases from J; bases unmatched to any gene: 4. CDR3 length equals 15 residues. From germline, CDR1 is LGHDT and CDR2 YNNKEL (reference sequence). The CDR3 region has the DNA TGTGCCAGCAGCCAAGGTCGGGACAGGGGATCACCCCTCCACTTT. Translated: CASSQGRDRGSPLHF. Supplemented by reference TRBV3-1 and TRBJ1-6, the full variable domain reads DTAVSQTPKYLVTQMGNDKSIKCEQNLGHDTMYWYKQDSKKFLKIMFSYNNKELIINETVPNRFSPKSPDKAHLNLHINSLELGDSAVYFCASSQGRDRGSPLHFGNGTRLTVT.

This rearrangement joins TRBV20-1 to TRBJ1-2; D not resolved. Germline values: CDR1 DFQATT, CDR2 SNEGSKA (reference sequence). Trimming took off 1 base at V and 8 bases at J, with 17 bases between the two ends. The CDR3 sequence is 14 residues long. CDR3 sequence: CSARGEMSWVGYTF. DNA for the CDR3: TGCAGTGCTAGAGGCGAGATGAGCTGGGTCGGCTACACCTTC.

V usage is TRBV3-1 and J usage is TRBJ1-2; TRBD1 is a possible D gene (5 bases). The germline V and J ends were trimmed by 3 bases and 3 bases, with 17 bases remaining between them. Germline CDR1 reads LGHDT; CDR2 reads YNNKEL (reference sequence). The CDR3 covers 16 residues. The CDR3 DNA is TGTGCCAGCAGCCATGTCTCGGGGGGATCGGACTATGGCTACACCTTC. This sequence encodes CASSHVSGGSDYGYTF. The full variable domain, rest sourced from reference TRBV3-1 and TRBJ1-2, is DTAVSQTPKYLVTQMGNDKSIKCEQNLGHDTMYWYKQDSKKFLKIMFSYNNKELIINETVPNRFSPKSPDKAHLNLHINSLELGDSAVYFCASSHVSGGSDYGYTFGSGTRLTVV.

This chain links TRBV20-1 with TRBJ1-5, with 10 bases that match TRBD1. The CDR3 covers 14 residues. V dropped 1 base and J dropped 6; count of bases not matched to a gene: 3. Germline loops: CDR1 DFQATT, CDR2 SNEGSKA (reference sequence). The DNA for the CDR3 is TGCAGTGCTAGAGGACAGGGGGCGGTTCAGCCCCAGCATTTT. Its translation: CSARGQGAVQPQHF.

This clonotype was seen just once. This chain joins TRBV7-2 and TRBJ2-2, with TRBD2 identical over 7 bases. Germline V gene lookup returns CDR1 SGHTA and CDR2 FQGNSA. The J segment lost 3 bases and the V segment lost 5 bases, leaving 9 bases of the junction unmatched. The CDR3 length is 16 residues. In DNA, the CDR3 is TGTGCCAGCAGCCCCATCCGGGGGGACTACACCGGGGAGCTGTTTTTT. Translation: CASSPIRGDYTGELFF.

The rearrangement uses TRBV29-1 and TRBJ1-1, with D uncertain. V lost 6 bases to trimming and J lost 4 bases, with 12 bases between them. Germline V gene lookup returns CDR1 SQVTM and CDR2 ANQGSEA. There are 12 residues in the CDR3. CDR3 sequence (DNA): TGCAGCGTCGCCTCTTCGGGCACTGAAGCTTTCTTT. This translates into CSVASSGTEAFF.

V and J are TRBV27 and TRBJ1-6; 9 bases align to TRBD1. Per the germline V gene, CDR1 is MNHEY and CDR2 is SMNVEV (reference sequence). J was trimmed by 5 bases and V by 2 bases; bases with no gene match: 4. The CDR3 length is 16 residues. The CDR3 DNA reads TGTGCCAGCAGTTTAAAAGGACAGGGGAATAATTCACCCCTCCACTTT. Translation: CASSLKGQGNNSPLHF.

The CDR3 DNA follows: TGCAGCGTTCAACAGGGGAGGAATGAAAAACTGTTTTTT. Encoded protein: CSVQQGRNEKLFF. The V gene is TRBV29-1, the J gene TRBJ1-4; TRBD1 aligns across 7 bases. CDR3 length: 13 amino acids. V dropped 5 bases and J dropped 5; count of bases not matched to a gene: 5. CDR1 SQVTM and CDR2 ANQGSEA come from the germline V gene.

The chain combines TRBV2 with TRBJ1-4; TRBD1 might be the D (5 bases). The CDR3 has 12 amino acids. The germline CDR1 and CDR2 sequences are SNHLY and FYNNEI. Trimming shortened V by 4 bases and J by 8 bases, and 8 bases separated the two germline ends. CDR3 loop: CASSGQGEKLFF. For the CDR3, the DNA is TGTGCCAGCAGTGGGCAGGGAGAAAAACTGTTTTTT.

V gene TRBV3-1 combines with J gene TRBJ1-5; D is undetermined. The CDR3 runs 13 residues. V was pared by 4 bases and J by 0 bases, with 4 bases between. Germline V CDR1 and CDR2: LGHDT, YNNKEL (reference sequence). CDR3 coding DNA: TGTGCCAGCAGCCCGAATAGCAATCAGCCCCAGCATTTT. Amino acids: CASSPNSNQPQHF.

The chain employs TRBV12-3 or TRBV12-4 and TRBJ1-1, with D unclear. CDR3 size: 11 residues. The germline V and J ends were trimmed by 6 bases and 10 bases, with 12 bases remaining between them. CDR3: CASRREGGAFF. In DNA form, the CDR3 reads TGTGCCAGCAGACGTGAGGGAGGAGCTTTCTTT.

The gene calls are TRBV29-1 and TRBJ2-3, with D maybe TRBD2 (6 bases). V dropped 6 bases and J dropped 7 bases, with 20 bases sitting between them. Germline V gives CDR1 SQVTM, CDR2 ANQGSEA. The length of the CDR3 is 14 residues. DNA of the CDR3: TGCAGCGTCGGTGGTCTGGCGGGGACGAATACGCAGTATTTT. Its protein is CSVGGLAGTNTQYF.

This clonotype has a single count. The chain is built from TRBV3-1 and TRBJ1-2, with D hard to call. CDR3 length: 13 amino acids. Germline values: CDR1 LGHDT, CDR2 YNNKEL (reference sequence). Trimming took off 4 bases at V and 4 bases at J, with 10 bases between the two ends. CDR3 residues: CASSLRRPYGYTF. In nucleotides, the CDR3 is TGTGCCAGCAGCCTGCGGAGACCCTATGGCTACACCTTC.